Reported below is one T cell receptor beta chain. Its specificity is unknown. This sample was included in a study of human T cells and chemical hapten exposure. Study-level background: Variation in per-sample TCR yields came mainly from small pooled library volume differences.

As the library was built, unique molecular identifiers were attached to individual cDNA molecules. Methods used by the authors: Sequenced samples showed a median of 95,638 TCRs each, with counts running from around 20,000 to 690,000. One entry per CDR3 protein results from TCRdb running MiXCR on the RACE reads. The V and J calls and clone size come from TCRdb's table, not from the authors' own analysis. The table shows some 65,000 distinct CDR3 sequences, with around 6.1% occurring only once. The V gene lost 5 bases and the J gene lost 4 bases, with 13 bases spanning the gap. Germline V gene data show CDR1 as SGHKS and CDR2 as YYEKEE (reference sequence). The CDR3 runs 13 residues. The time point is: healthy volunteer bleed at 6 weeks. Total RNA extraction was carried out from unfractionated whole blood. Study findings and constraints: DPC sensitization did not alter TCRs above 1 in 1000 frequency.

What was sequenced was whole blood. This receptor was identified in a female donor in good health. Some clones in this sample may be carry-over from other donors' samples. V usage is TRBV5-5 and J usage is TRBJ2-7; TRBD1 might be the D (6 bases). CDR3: CASRPTGKYEQYF. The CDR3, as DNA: TGTGCCAGCAGGCCAACAGGGAAGTACGAGCAGTACTTC.